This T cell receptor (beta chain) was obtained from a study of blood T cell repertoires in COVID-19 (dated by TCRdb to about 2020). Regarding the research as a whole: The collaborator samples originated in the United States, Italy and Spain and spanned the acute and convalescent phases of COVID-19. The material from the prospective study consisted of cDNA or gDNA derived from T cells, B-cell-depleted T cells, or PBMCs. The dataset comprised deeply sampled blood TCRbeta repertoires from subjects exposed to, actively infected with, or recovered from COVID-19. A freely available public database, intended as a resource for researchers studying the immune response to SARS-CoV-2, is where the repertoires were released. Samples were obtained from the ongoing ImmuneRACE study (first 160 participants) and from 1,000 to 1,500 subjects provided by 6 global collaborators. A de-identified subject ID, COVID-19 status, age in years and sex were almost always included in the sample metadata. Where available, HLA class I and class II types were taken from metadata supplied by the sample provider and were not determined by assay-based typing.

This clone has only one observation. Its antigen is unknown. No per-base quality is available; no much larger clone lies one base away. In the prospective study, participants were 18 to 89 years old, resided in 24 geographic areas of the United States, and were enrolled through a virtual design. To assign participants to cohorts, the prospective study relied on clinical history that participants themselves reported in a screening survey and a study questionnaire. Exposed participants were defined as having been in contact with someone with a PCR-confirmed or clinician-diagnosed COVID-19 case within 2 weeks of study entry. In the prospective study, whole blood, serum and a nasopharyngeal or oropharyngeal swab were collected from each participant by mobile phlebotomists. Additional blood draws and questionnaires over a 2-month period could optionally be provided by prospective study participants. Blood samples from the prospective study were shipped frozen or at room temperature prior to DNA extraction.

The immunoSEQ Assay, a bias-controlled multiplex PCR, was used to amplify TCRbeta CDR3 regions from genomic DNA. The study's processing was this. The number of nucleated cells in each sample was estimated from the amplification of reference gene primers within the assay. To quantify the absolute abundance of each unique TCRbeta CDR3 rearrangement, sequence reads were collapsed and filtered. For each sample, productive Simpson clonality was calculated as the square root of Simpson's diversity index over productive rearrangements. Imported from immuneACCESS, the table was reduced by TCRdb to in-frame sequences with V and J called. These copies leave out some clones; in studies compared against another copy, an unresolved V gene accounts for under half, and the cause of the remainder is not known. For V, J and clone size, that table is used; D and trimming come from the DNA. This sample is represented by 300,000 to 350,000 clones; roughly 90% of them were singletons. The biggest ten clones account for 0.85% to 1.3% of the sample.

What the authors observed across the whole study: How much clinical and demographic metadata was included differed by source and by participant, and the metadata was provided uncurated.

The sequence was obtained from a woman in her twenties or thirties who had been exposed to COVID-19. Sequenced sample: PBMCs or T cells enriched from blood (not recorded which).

The nucleotides read TGTGCCAGCAGCTTAAGGCTAGCGCCCTACAATGAGCAGTTCTTC. Translated, this gives CASSLRLAPYNEQFF. This chain is built from TRBV7-3 and TRBJ2-1; a tentative D call is TRBD2 (6 bases match). CDR1 and CDR2 were assigned from the germline V gene as SGHTA and FQGTGA. The CDR3 runs 15 amino acids, cysteine and phenylalanine included. CDR3 DNA only is kept here, 45 bases in frame from base 1. V sheds 1 base and J sheds 2 bases, leaving 9 bases between their ends.